The 27 T cell receptor beta chains given below trace back to one sample, sequenced in a study of cytomegalovirus exposure and HLA in healthy donors. Primers included in the PCR were 60 Vbeta and 13 Jbeta primers. The table came from immunoSEQ multiplex PCR; TCRdb's copy has only in-frame clones and leaves some out. Found here are fewer than 95,000 clones, 73% of them singletons; the top ten hold 15% to 20%. Sample: PBMCs. The origin of the receptors is a woman between 40 and 55 years old in good health and CMV-seropositive.

The chain couples TRBV10-3 to TRBJ2-7, with 12 bases lining up with TRBD1. Germline assignment: CDR1 ENHRY and CDR2 SYGVKD. Trimming removed 4 bases from V and 7 bases from J; junction bases left unmatched: 8. This CDR3 is built from 15 residues. CDR3 region: CAISVGGQGAREQYF. The CDR3, as DNA: TGTGCCATCAGTGTTGGGGGACAGGGGGCGCGGGAGCAGTACTTC.

V usage is TRBV5-1 and J usage is TRBJ1-1; the D gene is possibly TRBD1 (5 bases). The CDR3 extends over 14 amino acids. The germline V and J ends were trimmed by 0 bases and 5 bases, with 11 bases remaining between them. Germline V CDR1 and CDR2: SGHRS, YFSETQ. The CDR3 protein is CASSLGGGWTEAFF. The CDR3 bases are TGCGCCAGCAGCTTGGGGGGGGGTTGGACTGAAGCTTTCTTT.

The chain is built from TRBV25-1 and TRBJ2-1; 9 bases agree with TRBD1. V lost 6 bases to trimming and J lost 7 bases; unmatched junction nucleotides: 10. Germline values: CDR1 MGHDK, CDR2 SYGVNS. The CDR3 runs to 15 residues. The CDR3 is CASRETGGLGNEQFF. The CDR3 DNA sequence: TGTGCCAGCAGGGAGACAGGGGGTCTCGGGAATGAGCAGTTCTTC.

This rearrangement joins TRBV2 to TRBJ2-1; 7 bases are a match to TRBD2. V shed 7 bases and J 4 bases; nucleotides not matched to a gene: 7. The CDR3 loop spans 14 amino acids. Germline V gene sequence: CDR1 SNHLY, CDR2 FYNNEI. The CDR3 sequence is CASTGDYRYNEQFF. CDR3 nucleotide sequence: TGTGCCAGCACGGGGGACTACCGTTACAATGAGCAGTTCTTC.

This chain links TRBV6-5 with TRBJ1-1, with 11 bases that match TRBD1. Trimming at V came to 2 bases and at J to 11 bases, leaving 10 bases not matched to a gene. Germline CDR1 and CDR2: MNHEY and SVGAGI. This CDR3 is built from 15 residues. CDR3 DNA: TGTGCCAGCAGTTACCAGGACAGGGGGCGGTTGGCGGCTTTCTTT. Amino acids: CASSYQDRGRLAAFF.

The J gene is TRBJ1-6, the V gene TRBV11-2, with a tentative D call TRBD1 (5 bases). Germline V lookup: CDR1 SGHAT, CDR2 FQNNGV. The CDR3 is 15 amino acids. The V and J ends lost 2 bases and 7 bases respectively, with 12 bases between them. The CDR3 spells CASSLQGYGNSPLHF. DNA of the CDR3: TGTGCCAGCAGCTTACAGGGTTATGGGAATTCACCCCTCCACTTT. The variable domain in full, with the rest retrieved from reference TRBV11-2 and TRBJ1-6, is EAGVAQSPRYKIIEKRQSVAFWCNPISGHATLYWYQQILGQGPKLLIQFQNNGVVDDSQLPKDRFSAERLKGVDSTLKIQPAKLEDSAVYLCASSLQGYGNSPLHFGNGTRLTVT.

There are a few counts of this clone. This chain joins TRBV7-2 and TRBJ2-7; 10 nucleotides align to TRBD2. The germline gives CDR1 SGHTA, CDR2 FQGNSA. This CDR3 region has 15 residues. J lost 5 bases, V lost 4 bases, and 8 bases had no gene match. The chain's CDR3 is CASSSPLAGDHEQYF. DNA of the CDR3: TGTGCCAGCAGCTCGCCTCTAGCGGGAGACCACGAGCAGTACTTC.

The chain recombines TRBV9 with TRBJ2-7; TRBD1 might be the D (5 bases). V was trimmed by 4 bases and J by 2 bases, leaving 16 bases between them. The CDR3 contains 15 residues. CDR1 and CDR2 from the germline V gene are SGDLS and YYNGEE. CDR3 amino acids: CASSPVGQAPYEQYV. The DNA of the CDR3 is TGTGCCAGCAGCCCTGTGGGGCAGGCCCCCTACGAGCAGTACGTC.

This clone was recorded only once. The gene calls are TRBV5-1 and TRBJ1-2; 10 nucleotides match TRBD1. Unmatched junction bases numbered 5, after V lost 3 bases and J lost 6 bases. CDR3 length equals 14 residues. Germline CDR1 reads SGHRS; CDR2 reads YFSETQ. CDR3 in amino acids: CASSSAGTGDGYTF. CDR3 bases: TGCGCCAGCAGCTCCGCCGGGACAGGGGATGGCTACACCTTC.

The chain employs TRBV28 and TRBJ2-3, with 12 bases that match TRBD2. The V and J ends lost 3 bases and 6 bases, in that order; junction bases with no gene match: 7. The CDR3 is made up of 16 amino acids. Germline CDR1 MDHEN, CDR2 SYDVKM. CDR3 sequence (DNA): TGTGCCAGCAGTTTCCTAGCGGGAGGGTCAAGGGATACGCAGTATTTT. Its translation: CASSFLAGGSRDTQYF.

The genes are TRBV20-1 and TRBJ1-1; tentatively, D is TRBD1 (5 bases). This CDR3 is 10 amino acids long. CDR1 and CDR2 from the germline V gene are DFQATT and SNEGSKA (reference sequence). The V and J ends lost 6 bases and 8 bases respectively, with 10 bases between them. CDR3 protein: CSALRTEAFF. DNA of the CDR3: TGCAGTGCCTTGAGGACAGAAGCTTTCTTT.

The gene calls are TRBV7-2 and TRBJ2-3; the match to TRBD2 covers 13 bases. From germline, CDR1 is SGHTA and CDR2 FQGNSA. The CDR3 has 15 residues. Trimming cost V 2 bases and J 7 bases; bases outside gene matches: 3. In DNA form, the CDR3 reads TGTGCCAGCAGCTTAAAGGGACTAGCGGGGAATACGCAGTATTTT. Protein sequence: CASSLKGLAGNTQYF.

The rearrangement uses TRBV4-3 and TRBJ1-4, with a tentative D call TRBD1 (5 bases). Germline CDR1 and CDR2: LGHNA and YSLEER. With 2 bases removed from V and 7 bases from J, the gap between germline ends came to 17 bases. This CDR3 region has 16 residues. The CDR3 nucleotides read TGCGCCAGCAGCCAAAGAAGTCCTATGGGGCCTGAAAAACTGTTTTTT. This sequence encodes CASSQRSPMGPEKLFF.

The chain joins TRBV7-2 to TRBJ1-1, with TRBD1 identical over 12 bases. The ends lost 2 bases at V and 5 bases at J; junction bases unmatched: 3. CDR3 size: 15 residues. The germline V gene encodes CDR1 SGHTA and CDR2 FQGNSA. The CDR3: CASSLKGQGATEAFF. The DNA for the CDR3 is TGTGCCAGCAGCTTAAAGGGACAGGGGGCGACTGAAGCTTTCTTT.

This clone has just a few counts. J is TRBJ1-1 and V is TRBV4-1; possibly TRBD1 for D (5 bases). This CDR3 contains 18 residues. Between the trimmed V and J ends, which lost 0 bases and 4 bases, there was a span of 21 bases. Germline CDR1 is MGHRA and CDR2 is YSYEKL. The CDR3 coding sequence is TGCGCCAGCAGCCAAGAGGATAGTGTGACGGCCGGGGGCACTGAAGCTTTCTTT. Translated, it gives CASSQEDSVTAGGTEAFF.

The chain uses TRBV6-4 and TRBJ1-5; D ambiguous. Per germline, CDR1 MRHNA and CDR2 SNTAGT. The CDR3 has 15 residues. V was pared by 6 bases and J by 7 bases, with 19 bases between. The DNA of the CDR3 is TGTGCCAGCAGGAGGTCGGTCCGAGTACTACAGCCCCAGCATTTT. Residues: CASRRSVRVLQPQHF.

The rearrangement uses TRBV25-1 and TRBJ2-5, with D maybe TRBD2 (5 bases). The CDR3 runs to 15 residues. CDR1 and CDR2 from the germline V gene are MGHDK and SYGVNS. Trimming removed 1 base at V and 2 bases at J, with 11 bases between. The CDR3 region is CASSEFAGLQETQYF. The CDR3 bases are TGTGCCAGCAGTGAATTCGCAGGACTGCAAGAGACCCAGTACTTC.

This clone was observed a few times. V and J are TRBV4-3 and TRBJ2-7; tentative D call: TRBD2 (6 bases). Trimming cost V 0 bases and J 9 bases, with 21 bases left between them. The CDR3 has 16 residues. Germline CDR1 LGHNA, CDR2 YSLEER. The CDR3 DNA reads TGCGCCAGCAGCCAAGACCTCCCAATGGGGGGTGGCATGCAGTACTTC. Translating gives CASSQDLPMGGGMQYF.

The genes are TRBV6-5 and TRBJ2-7; D is possibly TRBD1 (5 bases). Trimming cost V 0 bases and J 3 bases, with 15 bases left between them. The CDR3 has 16 amino acids. Germline CDR1 is MNHEY and CDR2 is SVGAGI. The CDR3: CASSYSYRTTDYEQYF. In nucleotides, the CDR3 is TGTGCCAGCAGTTACTCCTACAGGACAACAGACTACGAGCAGTACTTC.

This chain links TRBV7-9 with TRBJ2-7; 9 bases match TRBD2. This CDR3 has 16 amino acids. V gave up 1 base and J gave up 0 bases; unmatched junction bases: 4. CDR1 SEHNR and CDR2 FQNEAQ come from the germline V gene (reference sequence). The CDR3 nucleotides are TGTGCCAGCAGCTTAGGATTTAGCGGGGGCTCCTACGAGCAGTACTTC. Its protein is CASSLGFSGGSYEQYF.

The chain has TRBV6-5 and TRBJ1-5; D not certain. With 5 bases removed from V and 2 bases from J, the gap between germline ends came to 10 bases. The CDR3 sequence is 14 residues long. Per the germline V gene, CDR1 is MNHEY and CDR2 is SVGAGI. The CDR3 bases are TGTGCCAGCAGTCCCGGGAGGGGCAATCAGCCCCAGCATTTT. Translation gives CASSPGRGNQPQHF.

This clone was observed once. V usage is TRBV5-1 and J usage is TRBJ2-3; weak D call: TRBD1 (6 bases). CDR1 is SGHRS and CDR2 is YFSETQ in the germline V gene. V shed 0 bases and J shed 0 bases, with 14 bases lying between them. The length of the CDR3 is 17 residues. The CDR3 is CASSLGIAGASTDTQYF. The CDR3 coding sequence is TGCGCCAGCAGCTTGGGGATAGCAGGGGCGAGCACAGATACGCAGTATTTT.

This chain connects TRBV7-2 to TRBJ2-5; TRBD2 matches at 12 bases. V gave up 5 bases and J gave up 1 base; unmatched junction bases: 5. Germline V gives CDR1 SGHTA, CDR2 FQGNSA. The CDR3 consists of 16 residues. The CDR3 sequence is CASSPRLAGAQETQYF. The CDR3 DNA reads as TGTGCCAGCAGCCCTAGACTAGCGGGGGCCCAAGAGACCCAGTACTTC. Drawing the rest from reference TRBV7-2 and TRBJ2-5, the complete variable domain is GAGVSQSPSNKVTEKGKDVELRCDPISGHTALYWYRQSLGQGLEFLIYFQGNSAPDKSGLPSDRFSAERTGGSVSTLTIQRTQQEDSAVYLCASSPRLAGAQETQYFGPGTRLLVL.

The V and J genes are TRBV4-1 and TRBJ2-1; TRBD2 matches at 8 bases. The CDR3 totals 15 residues. V trimming: 1 base; J trimming: 4 bases; junction bases outside the gene matches: 3. The germline CDR1 and CDR2 sequences are MGHRA and YSYEKL. In nucleotides, the CDR3 is TGCGCCAGCAGCCAAGCGGCTAGCGGGTACAATGAGCAGTTCTTC. Its protein product is CASSQAASGYNEQFF.

V and J are TRBV18 and TRBJ2-7; D possibly corresponds to TRBD2 (6 bases). Germline-derived CDR1 and CDR2 are KGHSH and LQKENI. V lost 2 bases and J 1 base, leaving 15 bases between the germline ends. This CDR3 contains 16 residues. DNA for the CDR3: TGTGCCAGCTCACCAAGCGGGCAGGGTGGATCCTACGAGCAGTACTTC. It codes for CASSPSGQGGSYEQYF.

This chain joins TRBV14 and TRBJ2-1; 7 bases fit TRBD2. Germline trimming cut 4 bases from V and 5 bases from J; bases unmatched to any gene: 17. This CDR3 contains 18 residues. CDR1 SGHDN and CDR2 FVKESK come from the germline V gene. Written as DNA, the CDR3 is TGTGCCAGCAGCCTAGCGTTTGGGGCGGGAGTGGGAAACAATGAGCAGTTCTTC. The encoded protein is CASSLAFGAGVGNNEQFF.

This clone was seen only a few times. The CDR3 region has the DNA TGTGCCATCAGAGACCCGGGACCCCGGCGGGGAGAGCAGTACTTC. Encoded protein: CAIRDPGPRRGEQYF. This rearrangement joins TRBV10-3 to TRBJ2-7; D may be TRBD2 (6 bases). CDR1 and CDR2 from the germline V gene are ENHRY and SYGVKD. V was trimmed by 6 bases and J by 7 bases, leaving 22 bases between them. CDR3 size: 15 residues.